This TCR beta chain was retrieved from a study of T cell responses to AZD1222 COVID-19 vaccine. This CDR3 contains 15 residues. Trimming took 5 bases from V and 4 from J; bases not matched to a gene: 8. The V gene's germline CDR1 is SEHNR and CDR2 FQNEAQ (reference sequence). TCRdb keeps only in-frame clones here, not all; method: immunoSEQ multiplex PCR. The sample has 85,000 to 130,000 clones, 80% to 90% seen once. Comment on this clone: Its target is not known.

Study-wide points: Spike-specific TCR breadth and depth both grew after two AZD1222 doses.

The clonotype originates from an adult in good health. This chain joins TRBV7-9 and TRBJ1-5; 7 nucleotides agree with TRBD1. The specimen comprised peripheral blood, sampled on day 0 of AZD1222 vaccination. Written as DNA, the CDR3 is TGTGCCAGCAGCAGTGACAGGGAGGTAAATCAGCCCCAGCATTTT. Translation: CASSSDREVNQPQHF.